The next 27 T cell receptor beta chains were all read from a single sample in a study of T-cell reconstitution after alpha-beta-depleted transplantation in children (dated by TCRdb to about 2016). Receptor amplification or capture employed PCR. The data were produced on an Illumina HiSeq 2500. To normalize quantification of the TCRbeta repertoire, the TCR libraries were built with molecular barcoding that relied on unique molecular identifiers. The public reads were quality trimmed at Q25 with fastp and then assembled into clones with MiXCR by TCRdb, keeping productive beta chains. Under each unique CDR3 protein, matching rows form one entry showing the most common genes and DNA. This sample is represented by hundreds of thousands of distinct CDR3 sequences; approximately 16% of them were singletons. The ten largest clones take up approximately 1% of the sample. The input for sequencing was PBMCs from the stem cell graft donor, taken from the stem cell graft. The source of these receptors is a human donor who donated a stem cell graft to a child with acute myeloid leukemia.

This clonotype was detected many times. V gene TRBV20-1 combines with J gene TRBJ2-1; 8 bases agree with TRBD1. CDR3 length: 15 amino acids. CDR1 is DFQATT and CDR2 is SNEGSKA in the germline V gene (reference sequence). V shed 4 bases and J 0 bases; nucleotides not matched to a gene: 5. The CDR3 DNA is TGCAGTGCTACGACAGGGGAAAGCTCCTACAATGAGCAGTTCTTC. The encoded protein is CSATTGESSYNEQFF.

The chain links TRBV20-1 to TRBJ2-2, with D perhaps matching TRBD1 or TRBD2 (6 bases each). This CDR3 is built from 15 residues. The V gene lost 0 bases and the J gene lost 6 bases, with 14 bases spanning the gap. CDR1 and CDR2 from the germline V gene are DFQATT and SNEGSKA (reference sequence). This chain's CDR3 is CSARDPGARSGELFF. Written as DNA, the CDR3 is TGCAGTGCTAGAGATCCGGGGGCCAGGTCCGGGGAGCTGTTTTTT.

This clonotype was observed a handful of times. The rearrangement joins TRBV6-5 to TRBJ1-6; D uncertain. V shed 8 bases and J shed 0 bases, with 11 bases lying between them. Germline CDR1 MNHEY, CDR2 SVGAGI. CDR3 size: 15 residues. CDR3 in amino acids: CASYSAASYNSPLHF. The CDR3 coding sequence is TGTGCCAGCTACTCGGCGGCCTCCTATAATTCACCCCTCCACTTT.

At least ten counts were recorded for this clonotype. This chain joins TRBV20-1 and TRBJ2-2; D possibly uses TRBD1 or TRBD2 (5 bases each). V was clipped by 5 bases and J by 4 bases, with 20 bases between them. From germline, CDR1 is DFQATT and CDR2 SNEGSKA (reference sequence). This CDR3 comprises 16 residues. The CDR3 reads CSASSWGTGITGELFF. As DNA, the CDR3 is TGCAGTGCTTCAAGTTGGGGGACGGGTATCACCGGGGAGCTGTTTTTT.

This clonotype appeared many times. The genes are TRBV20-1 and TRBJ2-1, with TRBD1 identical over 9 bases. Unmatched junction bases numbered 4, after V lost 0 bases and J lost 1 base. Germline V lookup: CDR1 DFQATT, CDR2 SNEGSKA (reference sequence). The CDR3 has 16 residues. Here the CDR3 reads CSARDRDRVSYNEQFF. The CDR3 nucleotides are TGCAGTGCTAGAGATCGGGACAGGGTATCCTACAATGAGCAGTTCTTC.

Only a few counts were recorded for this clonotype. This chain uses TRBV5-5 with TRBJ2-2; D is tentatively TRBD1 or TRBD2 (6 bases each). V was trimmed by 2 bases and J by 3 bases, leaving 11 bases between them. CDR3 length: 15 amino acids. CDR1 is SGHKS, CDR2 YYEKEE, per germline (reference sequence). The CDR3 DNA reads as TGTGCCAGCAGCTTCGGAGGGGGTGACACCGGGGAGCTGTTTTTT. This gives the protein CASSFGGGDTGELFF.

Ten or more counts support this clonotype. The rearrangement links TRBV20-1 to TRBJ2-1, with TRBD1 matching 7 bases. CDR3 size: 15 residues. Per germline, CDR1 DFQATT and CDR2 SNEGSKA (reference sequence). V lost 2 bases, J lost 2 bases, and 6 bases stayed unmatched. This CDR3 is CSARKGAVAYNEQFF. The DNA for the CDR3 is TGCAGTGCTAGAAAGGGGGCCGTCGCCTACAATGAGCAGTTCTTC.

Concerning this clonotype: A much larger clone is a single base away; this may be a read error. The chain couples TRBV20-1 to TRBJ2-1; 7 bases map to TRBD2. The CDR3 has 16 amino acids. The germline CDR1 and CDR2 sequences are DFQATT and SNEGSKA (reference sequence). The CDR3 DNA reads as TGCAGTGCTATCCCGGGGGGATCCTCCTCCTACAATGAGCAGCTCTTC. It codes for CSAIPGGSSSYNEQLF.

This clonotype was seen only a few times. CDR3 region: CASSYWDRSNQPQHF. CDR3 in DNA: TGTGCCAGCAGTTACTGGGACAGAAGCAATCAGCCCCAGCATTTT. The chain has TRBV6-5 and TRBJ1-5, with 7 bases lining up with TRBD1. J was trimmed by 1 base and V by 1 base; bases with no gene match: 1. Germline V gene sequence: CDR1 MNHEY, CDR2 SVGAGI. The CDR3 runs 15 residues.

This clonotype was counted ten times or more. This rearrangement joins TRBV20-1 to TRBJ1-5, with 8 bases aligning to TRBD1. The CDR3 has 13 amino acids. The germline CDR1 and CDR2 sequences are DFQATT and SNEGSKA (reference sequence). V trimming: 0 bases; J trimming: 7 bases; junction bases outside the gene matches: 2. CDR3 DNA: TGCAGTGCTAGAGATGGACAGGGACAGCCCCAGCATTTT. It yields the protein CSARDGQGQPQHF.

This clonotype was observed at least ten times. The V gene is TRBV7-6, the J gene TRBJ1-2, with TRBD1 matching over 9 bases. From germline, CDR1 is SGHVS and CDR2 FNYEAQ. The CDR3 extends over 15 amino acids. V was clipped by 4 bases and J by 4 bases; unmatched bases: 7. CDR3 sequence reads: CASSSGQGRPYGYTF. CDR3 DNA sequence: TGTGCCAGCAGCTCCGGACAGGGGAGGCCCTATGGCTACACCTTC.

This clonotype was counted ten times or more. Written as DNA, the CDR3 is TGCAGCGTTGTGGCTAGCGGGGGGGGAGAGCAGTTCTTC. Translating it yields CSVVASGGGEQFF. The chain carries TRBV29-1 and TRBJ2-1; 12 bases line up with TRBD2. The trim removed 4 bases at V and 10 bases at J, leaving 5 bases unmatched. This CDR3 region has 13 residues. Germline loops: CDR1 SQVTM, CDR2 ANQGSEA.

This clonotype was found many times. The genes are TRBV20-1 and TRBJ2-1; 7 bases agree with TRBD1. Germline CDR1 DFQATT, CDR2 SNEGSKA (reference sequence). The junction had 11 bases not matched to a gene; V was cut back by 6 bases and J by 9 bases. There are 13 residues in the CDR3. CDR3 region: CSAPKTGLIEQFF. In DNA form, the CDR3 reads TGCAGTGCACCTAAGACAGGGCTAATTGAGCAGTTCTTC.

The rearrangement links TRBV7-3 to TRBJ1-6, with 8 bases aligning to TRBD1. The V gene end was trimmed by 0 bases and the J gene end by 3 bases; junction bases not matched to a gene: 1. The CDR3 contains 16 residues. The germline gives CDR1 SGHTA, CDR2 FQGTGA. As DNA, the CDR3 is TGTGCCAGCAGCTTAACGGACAGGGTCTATAATTCACCCCTCCACTTT. It encodes CASSLTDRVYNSPLHF. The whole variable domain, filled in from reference TRBV7-3 and TRBJ1-6, reads GAGVSQTPSNKVTEKGKYVELRCDPISGHTALYWYRQSLGQGPEFLIYFQGTGAADDSGLPNDRFFAVRPEGSVSTLKIQRTERGDSAVYLCASSLTDRVYNSPLHFGNGTRLTVT.

This clonotype has a count of ten or more. The V gene is TRBV20-1, the J gene TRBJ2-7; 10 positions agree with TRBD1. The CDR3 loop spans 14 amino acids. The V segment lost 5 bases and the J segment 4 bases; nucleotides outside the gene matches: 8. The germline CDR1 and CDR2 sequences are DFQATT and SNEGSKA (reference sequence). The chain's CDR3 is CSAQTGGIMYEQYF. DNA of the CDR3: TGCAGTGCTCAGACAGGGGGCATAATGTACGAGCAGTACTTC.

At least ten counts were recorded for this clonotype. The gene calls are TRBV5-1 and TRBJ1-1; D is undetermined. CDR1 and CDR2 (germline): SGHRS, YFSETQ. This CDR3 is built from 15 residues. Deletions cut 1 base from V and 0 bases from J, with 10 bases between. This chain's CDR3 is CASSLNSFLNTEAFF. CDR3 nucleotide sequence: TGCGCCAGCAGCTTGAACAGCTTCTTGAACACTGAAGCTTTCTTT. The complete variable domain, with remaining parts taken from reference TRBV5-1 and TRBJ1-1, reads KAGVTQTPRYLIKTRGQQVTLSCSPISGHRSVSWYQQTPGQGLQFLFEYFSETQRNKGNFPGRFSGRQFSNSRSEMNVSTLELGDSALYLCASSLNSFLNTEAFFGQGTRLTVV.

This clonotype was seen just once. The DNA of the CDR3 is TGTGCCAGCGGGGGACTTCAGAGCTCCTACAATGAGCAGTTCTTC. Its protein is CASGGLQSSYNEQFF. The chain has TRBV4-2 and TRBJ2-1; possible D gene TRBD2, 6 bases. V lost 8 bases and J 0 bases, leaving 14 bases between the germline ends. Per germline, CDR1 LGHNA and CDR2 YNFKEQ. This CDR3 contains 15 residues.

The rearrangement joins TRBV10-3 to TRBJ1-1; tentative D call: TRBD1 (6 bases). Trimming removed 4 bases at V and 5 bases at J, with 14 bases between. This CDR3 has 14 residues. Germline V CDR1 and CDR2: ENHRY, SYGVKD. For the CDR3, the DNA is TGTGCCATCAGTGGGTCTACAGGGCGAACTGAAGCTTTCTTT. Translation gives CAISGSTGRTEAFF.

Only a few counts were recorded for this clonotype. The chain couples TRBV7-7 to TRBJ2-1; 10 bases fit TRBD2. V was pared by 4 bases and J by 7 bases, with 7 bases of the junction left unmatched. The CDR3 covers 15 residues. Germline CDR1 is SSHAT and CDR2 is FNYEAQ (reference sequence). CDR3 amino acids: CASSYQAGGQNEQFF. As DNA, the CDR3 is TGTGCCAGCAGCTATCAAGCGGGGGGGCAAAATGAGCAGTTCTTC.

This clonotype was counted a few times. The chain couples TRBV7-9 to TRBJ1-2; tentatively, D is TRBD1 (6 bases). Germline V gene lookup returns CDR1 SEHNR and CDR2 FQNEAQ (reference sequence). Trimming took 6 bases from V and 2 from J, leaving 13 bases between them. The CDR3 has 14 amino acids. CDR3 DNA: TGTGCCAGCAGTTCTGGACAGATGAACTATGGCTACACCTTC. Protein product: CASSSGQMNYGYTF.

This clonotype was seen only a few times. This chain links TRBV7-3 with TRBJ2-6; D not resolved. The CDR3 sequence is 15 residues long. V was pared by 5 bases and J by 1 base, with 9 bases between. The germline V gene has CDR1 SGHTA and CDR2 FQGTGA. CDR3 sequence (DNA): TGTGCCAGCAGCCCCTTCGGGTCTGGGGCCAACGTCCTGACTTTC. Protein product: CASSPFGSGANVLTF.

The chain carries TRBV28 and TRBJ2-3; the match to TRBD1 covers 9 bases. The germline CDR1 and CDR2 sequences are MDHEN and SYDVKM. Trimming at V came to 6 bases and at J to 4 bases, leaving 8 bases not matched to a gene. This CDR3 contains 15 residues. The CDR3 bases are TGTGCCAGCAGGACACAGGGGGCCAACCCAGATACGCAGTATTTT. As protein: CASRTQGANPDTQYF.

This clonotype was counted ten times or more. V gene TRBV29-1 combines with J gene TRBJ2-1; D could derive from TRBD1 or TRBD2 (6 bases each). V was pared by 5 bases and J by 9 bases, with 14 bases between. Germline V gene data show CDR1 as SQVTM and CDR2 as ANQGSEA. The CDR3 spans 12 residues. CDR3 amino acids: CSVLNREVEQFF. CDR3 bases: TGCAGCGTTTTGAACAGGGAGGTTGAGCAGTTCTTC.

The chain is built from TRBV7-9 and TRBJ2-7; 9 nucleotides match TRBD1. The CDR3 is 15 amino acids. In germline, CDR1 is SEHNR, CDR2 FQNEAQ (reference sequence). V gave up 2 bases and J gave up 3 bases; unmatched junction bases: 5. The CDR3 loop is CASSLIPDRGYEQYF. The CDR3 DNA reads TGTGCCAGCAGCTTAATCCCGGACAGGGGCTACGAGCAGTACTTC.

There are a few counts of this clonotype. As DNA, the CDR3 is TGCGCCAGCAGCACCTCGAGGGCAGATACGCAGTATTTT. Amino acid sequence: CASSTSRADTQYF. V and J are TRBV5-1 and TRBJ2-3; D is possibly TRBD2 (5 bases). From germline, CDR1 is SGHRS and CDR2 YFSETQ. The CDR3 contains 13 residues. V gave up 4 bases and J gave up 4 bases, with 10 bases separating them. The variable domain in full, completed from reference TRBV5-1 and TRBJ2-3, reads KAGVTQTPRYLIKTRGQQVTLSCSPISGHRSVSWYQQTPGQGLQFLFEYFSETQRNKGNFPGRFSGRQFSNSRSEMNVSTLELGDSALYLCASSTSRADTQYFGPGTRLTVL.

Many counts were recorded for this clonotype. This chain connects TRBV20-1 to TRBJ1-1; perhaps TRBD1 as D (5 bases). V was cut by 7 bases and J by 0 bases, with 18 bases left in between. CDR1 and CDR2 from the germline V gene are DFQATT and SNEGSKA (reference sequence). CDR3 length equals 15 residues. The chain's CDR3 is CSVGRSRGLNTEAFF. CDR3 bases: TGCAGTGTCGGTAGATCGAGGGGATTGAACACTGAAGCTTTCTTT.

The rearrangement joins TRBV12-3 or TRBV12-4 to TRBJ2-5, with 8 nucleotides matching TRBD1. V gave up 3 bases and J gave up 4 bases; unmatched junction bases: 7. This CDR3 spans 15 amino acids. In nucleotides, the CDR3 is TGTGCCAGCAGTTTGGCAATACAGGGGGGAGAGACCCAGTACTTC. Amino acids: CASSLAIQGGETQYF.